The 25 T cell receptor beta chains listed next were all sequenced from one sample in a study of tumor-infiltrating lymphocytes in primary liver carcinoma. TCR beta cDNA was reverse-transcribed from around 0.55 ug of total RNA. The reaction used a constant-region primer and ProtoScript II reverse transcriptase. Libraries of TCR beta came from three nested multiplex PCR rounds with slightly modified ARM-PCR. For around 9 cycles apiece, the opening two PCR rounds ran with TRBV1-TRBV30 forward primers and a C-beta reverse primer. TCRdb reanalysed the multiplex PCR reads using MiXCR and keeps one entry per CDR3 protein. Of 300,000 to 400,000 distinct CDR3 sequences in the sample, less than 65% were seen once. Germline DNA was extracted alongside blood RNA, which was obtained from unsorted whole blood. Material: peripheral blood. The origin of the receptors is a man aged 35 to 55 with primary liver carcinoma and hepatitis B virus infection.

As regards this clonotype: A read error may produce the germline difference seen at one junction end. The chain uses TRBV10-3 and TRBJ1-1; TRBD1 might be the D (5 bases). Germline lookup yields CDR1 ENHRY and CDR2 SYGVKD. CDR3 size: 12 residues. The CDR3 DNA is TGTGCCACCAGTGTAGGGACGGGTGAAGCTTTCTTT. Its translation: CATSVGTGEAFF.

In the case of this clonotype: Its ends do not fully match the called genes, so a read error is possible. The chain employs TRBV11-2 and TRBJ2-4; the match to TRBD1 covers 8 bases. The CDR3 extends over 15 amino acids. Germline V gives CDR1 SGHAT, CDR2 FQNNGV. The CDR3: CTSSLPRQGKNTQYF. In nucleotides, the CDR3 is TGTACCAGCAGCTTACCAAGACAGGGGAAAAACACTCAGTACTTC.

The gene calls are TRBV11-2 and TRBJ1-1; D is unresolved. There are 14 residues in the CDR3. Germline assignment: CDR1 SGHAT and CDR2 FQNNGV. Trimming removed 0 bases at V and 5 bases at J, with 10 bases between. CDR3 coding DNA: TGTGCCAGCAGCTTAGAAGGGTGTAGGACTGAAGCTTTCTTT. This sequence encodes CASSLEGCRTEAFF.

A word on this clonotype: The junction departs from the called germline gene at one end, perhaps through a read error. The chain joins TRBV6-5 to TRBJ2-3; possibly TRBD2 for D (5 bases). The CDR3 consists of 17 residues. Germline V lookup: CDR1 MNHEY, CDR2 SVGAGI. CDR3 amino acids: CASCYSGLATSTDTQYF. CDR3 bases: TGTGCCAGCTGTTACTCGGGGTTAGCGACTAGCACAGATACGCAGTATTTT.

Concerning this clonotype itself: A single base separates this from a much larger clone, so it may be a read error. The rearrangement joins TRBV29-1 to TRBJ2-1, with 9 bases aligning to TRBD2. This CDR3 comprises 17 residues. V was clipped by 3 bases and J by 9 bases; unmatched bases: 18. CDR1 SQVTM and CDR2 ANQGSEA come from the germline V gene. The CDR3 reads CSVDRFILAGGLVEQFF. In nucleotides, the CDR3 is TGCAGCGTTGATAGATTTATTCTTGCGGGAGGGCTAGTTGAGCAGTTCTTC.

Regarding this clonotype: At one end, the junction sequence differs from germline, possibly due to a read error. The chain is built from TRBV29-1 and TRBJ2-3, with D perhaps matching TRBD1 (6 bases). CDR1 is SQVTM and CDR2 is ANQGSEA in the germline V gene. The CDR3 extends over 15 amino acids. The CDR3 DNA is TGCAGCGTTGGAGCAGGGGCCGCGAGCACAGATGCGCAGTATTTT. Translating it yields CSVGAGAASTDAQYF.

This clonotype has only a few counts. The rearrangement links TRBV5-1 to TRBJ2-1; weak D call: TRBD2 (6 bases). Looked up from germline, CDR1 is SGHRS and CDR2 is YFSETQ. The CDR3 extends over 16 amino acids. The V end was cut by 1 base, the J end by 0 bases, with 11 bases between. The CDR3 DNA sequence: TGCGCCAGCAGCTTGCAGGAGGGGAGCTCCTACAATGAGCAGTTCTTC. It codes for CASSLQEGSSYNEQFF.

In its sample, this clonotype was seen many times. The chain carries TRBV6-6 and TRBJ2-7, with 11 bases matching TRBD1. Germline CDR1 is MNHNY and CDR2 is SVGAGI (reference sequence). J gave up 1 base and V 2 bases, and 4 bases lay outside the gene matches. The CDR3 covers 16 residues. The CDR3: CASSYLGQGASYEQYF. The CDR3 coding sequence is TGTGCCAGCAGTTACCTTGGACAGGGGGCGTCCTACGAGCAGTACTTC.

The chain links TRBV28 to TRBJ2-2, with D possibly matching TRBD1 (6 bases). Trimming stripped 7 bases from V and 1 base from J, with 10 bases between. Germline CDR1 MDHEN, CDR2 SYDVKM. CDR3 size: 14 residues. Here the CDR3 DNA reads TGTGCCAGCATCAAGGGGGAGAACACCGGGGAGCTGTTTTTT. Translation gives CASIKGENTGELFF.

This clonotype was seen repeatedly, ten times or more. The chain has TRBV29-1 and TRBJ2-7, with unresolved D. Germline values: CDR1 SQVTM, CDR2 ANQGSEA. With 4 bases removed from V and 0 bases from J, the gap between germline ends came to 7 bases. This CDR3 comprises 12 residues. This chain's CDR3 is CSVGPGSYEQYF. The CDR3 region has the DNA TGCAGCGTTGGTCCAGGCTCCTACGAGCAGTACTTC.

With respect to this clonotype: The CDR3 ends on some other residue instead of the conserved phenylalanine or tryptophan, so this is likely a read error. The V and J genes are TRBV29-1 and TRBJ2-1, with D uncertain. CDR1 SQVTM and CDR2 ANQGSEA come from the germline V gene. This CDR3 has 12 residues. V was trimmed by 3 bases and J by 4 bases, leaving 7 bases between them. CDR3 amino acids: CSVEKAYNEQFL. The CDR3, as DNA: TGCAGCGTTGAGAAGGCTTACAATGAGCAGTTCCTC.

The chain has TRBV4-2 and TRBJ2-3; TRBD2 agrees at 7 bases. In germline, CDR1 is LGHNA, CDR2 YNFKEQ. The CDR3 has 17 amino acids. J was trimmed by 5 bases and V by 0 bases; bases with no gene match: 11. CDR3 DNA: TGTGCCAGCAGCCAAGAAGGCGGGAGTGGTGGCATAGATACGCAGTATTTT. Residues: CASSQEGGSGGIDTQYF.

This clonotype occurred a few times. CDR3 loop: CASSLGGAGGQDEQFF. The CDR3 nucleotides read TGCGCCAGCAGCTTGGGCGGAGCGGGAGGGCAGGATGAGCAGTTCTTC. The genes are TRBV5-1 and TRBJ2-1; 10 nucleotides align to TRBD2. J lost 8 bases, V lost 0 bases, and 8 bases had no gene match. Per germline, CDR1 SGHRS and CDR2 YFSETQ. This CDR3 has 16 residues. The variable domain in full, with the rest retrieved from reference TRBV5-1 and TRBJ2-1, is KAGVTQTPRYLIKTRGQQVTLSCSPISGHRSVSWYQQTPGQGLQFLFEYFSETQRNKGNFPGRFSGRQFSNSRSEMNVSTLELGDSALYLCASSLGGAGGQDEQFFGPGTRLTVL.

Details on this clonotype: Since the CDR3 does not end with the conserved phenylalanine or tryptophan, this likely comes from a read error. This chain links TRBV11-2 with TRBJ2-7; D gene ambiguous. The CDR3 extends over 14 amino acids. Germline CDR1 is SGHAT and CDR2 is FQNNGV. With 1 base removed from V and 3 bases from J, the gap between germline ends came to 10 bases. CDR3 nucleotide sequence: TGTGCCAGCAGCTTAGCCAGGTCCGGCTACGAGCAGTACTTA. Its protein product is CASSLARSGYEQYL.

In its sample, this clonotype is medium-sized. The rearrangement joins TRBV11-2 to TRBJ2-3; TRBD2 agrees at 8 bases. J gave up 0 bases and V 5 bases, and 4 bases lay outside the gene matches. Germline V gene data show CDR1 as SGHAT and CDR2 as FQNNGV. The CDR3 runs 15 residues. DNA of the CDR3: TGTGCCAGCAGCGAAGCGGGGGTCAGCACAGATACGCAGTATTTT. Its protein is CASSEAGVSTDTQYF.

This clonotype was observed at least ten times. The chain couples TRBV11-2 to TRBJ1-5; D is unclear. V was shortened by 1 base and J by 0 bases, with 10 bases between the two germline ends. The CDR3 totals 16 residues. CDR1 and CDR2 from the germline V gene are SGHAT and FQNNGV. CDR3 sequence reads: CASSLGASHSNQPQHF. CDR3 DNA: TGTGCCAGCAGCTTAGGTGCTTCCCATAGCAATCAGCCCCAGCATTTT.

This clonotype has a count of ten or more. V is TRBV6-1 and J is TRBJ2-1; 9 nucleotides match TRBD2. V was clipped by 4 bases and J by 0 bases; unmatched bases: 4. Germline lookup yields CDR1 MNHNS and CDR2 SASEGT. The CDR3 is 16 residues long. For the CDR3, the DNA is TGTGCCAGCAGTGTAGATAGCGGGAGCTCCTACAATGAGCAGTTCTTC. Translated: CASSVDSGSSYNEQFF.

This clonotype was observed once. Compared with germline, one end of the junction differs, possibly owing to a read error. The chain is built from TRBV6-5 and TRBJ2-7; no reliable D call. The CDR3 sequence is 11 residues long. Germline V gene sequence: CDR1 MNHEY, CDR2 SVGAGI. CDR3 loop: CASSDSHEQYF. CDR3 coding DNA: TGTGCCAGCAGTGACTCTCACGAGCAGTACTTC.

Points on this clonotype: This may stem from a read error, because a much larger clone lies one nucleotide away. This sequence joins TRBV11-2 and TRBJ2-1, with TRBD1 as a possible D gene (6 bases). The CDR3 is 17 residues long. V was cut by 2 bases and J by 10 bases, with 24 bases left in between. The germline gives CDR1 SGHAT, CDR2 FQNNGV. This chain's CDR3 is CASSLSHAGVLSLEQFF. The CDR3 DNA reads TGTGCCAGCAGCTTATCACACGCAGGGGTTCTAAGTTTAGAGCAGTTCTTC.

CDR3 sequence: CASSLREVPYNEQFF. In DNA form, the CDR3 reads TGTGCCAGCAGTTTGCGGGAGGTCCCCTACAATGAGCAGTTCTTC. J is TRBJ2-1 and V is TRBV28; TRBD2 matches at 8 bases. With V trimmed by 3 bases and J by 2 bases, 3 bases remained unmatched. The CDR3 spans 15 residues. Germline CDR1 MDHEN, CDR2 SYDVKM.

This clonotype was found once. One junction end disagrees with the germline gene, perhaps due to a read error. The chain uses TRBV12-3 or TRBV12-4 and TRBJ2-3, with D possibly being TRBD2 (5 bases). The CDR3 runs 18 residues. The CDR3 loop is CASSLDRLTLGSIDTQYF. The DNA of the CDR3 is TGTGCCAGCAGTTTGGATCGACTCACTTTGGGGAGCATAGATACGCAGTATTTT.

About this clonotype: The junction shows a germline mismatch at one end, possibly a read error. V gene TRBV6-5 combines with J gene TRBJ2-3; a possible D gene is TRBD2 (7 bases). The length of the CDR3 is 14 residues. Germline V lookup: CDR1 MNHEY, CDR2 SVGAGI. The CDR3 DNA is TGTGCCCGACATGGGGGGGCTAGCACAGATACGCATTATTTT. The encoded protein is CARHGGASTDTHYF.

In the case of this clonotype: Without the conserved terminal phenylalanine or tryptophan, this CDR3 likely stems from a read error. The chain links TRBV11-2 to TRBJ1-2; TRBD1 matches at 7 bases. V gave up 1 base and J gave up 6 bases; unmatched junction bases: 14. Per the germline V gene, CDR1 is SGHAT and CDR2 is FQNNGV. This CDR3 region has 17 residues. CDR3 sequence (DNA): TGTGCCAGCAGCTTAGGGGGTGCGGCAGGGGGAGCGAATGGCTACACCGTC. It translates to CASSLGGAAGGANGYTV.

The sample holds a few counts of this clonotype. The V gene is TRBV11-2, the J gene TRBJ2-2, with D unresolved. This CDR3 has 15 residues. V dropped 2 bases and J dropped 1 base, with 8 bases sitting between them. Germline V CDR1 and CDR2: SGHAT, FQNNGV. The DNA for the CDR3 is TGTGCCAGCAGCTTACGTCCAGGGAACACCGGGGAGCTGTTTTTT. Residues: CASSLRPGNTGELFF.

This clonotype came up a few times. One end of the junction varies from germline; a read error may be responsible. The V call is TRBV4-2, the J call TRBJ2-2; TRBD2 matches at 9 bases. Germline-derived CDR1 and CDR2 are LGHNA and YNFKEQ. The CDR3 is 17 residues long. This chain's CDR3 is CANSQEIAGAGTGELFF. In nucleotides, the CDR3 is TGTGCCAACAGCCAAGAGATAGCGGGGGCGGGCACCGGGGAGTTGTTTTTT.